The clone carrying this T cell receptor beta chain was observed a few times. The antigen is undetermined. Per germline, CDR1 SGHDT and CDR2 YYEEEE. V dropped 4 bases and J dropped 3 bases, with 22 bases sitting between them. This CDR3 region has 17 residues. Together with a sample-barcoded 5' primer, a J-beta primer mix was included in a second PCR lasting 7 to 11 cycles. TCRdb passed the 5' RACE reads through MiXCR, listing each CDR3 protein once. The table shows 1.8 million or so distinct CDR3 sequences, with about two fifths occurring only once. These data come from a study of blood T cells in healthy people across ages. Notes on the study in general: Long-lived donors carried more naive CD4+ cells and greater diversity than aged donors.

Sequencing input: blood. The clonotype originates from a human donor in good health. This sequence joins TRBV5-6 and TRBJ1-1, with D possibly TRBD1 on 6 matching bases. CDR3 loop: CASSLVSIGAGDTEAFF. In DNA, the CDR3 is TGTGCCAGCAGCCTTGTCTCAATTGGGGCAGGGGACACTGAAGCTTTCTTT.